Below, one TCR beta chain is given with its context. The source of the sample is a study of OX40 agonist ivuxolimab in advanced cancers. With 5 bases removed from V and 2 bases from J, the gap between germline ends came to 5 bases. Germline loops: CDR1 SNHLY, CDR2 FYNNEI. The CDR3 has 12 amino acids. Sequencing was performed with immunoSEQ multiplex PCR; in TCRdb, only in-frame clones are kept and a portion is missing. The sample has about 79,000 clones, over 75% seen once. This sequence joins TRBV2 and TRBJ2-3; weak D call: TRBD2 (5 bases). This sequence was found in an adult with an advanced solid tumor such as melanoma, head and neck, liver or kidney cancer. Sequenced here: CD4+ or CD8+ T cells sorted from blood, sampled in a trial of the OX40 agonist ivuxolimab. CDR3 in amino acids: CASSLATDTQYF. For the CDR3, the DNA is TGTGCCAGCAGTCTAGCCACAGATACGCAGTATTTT.